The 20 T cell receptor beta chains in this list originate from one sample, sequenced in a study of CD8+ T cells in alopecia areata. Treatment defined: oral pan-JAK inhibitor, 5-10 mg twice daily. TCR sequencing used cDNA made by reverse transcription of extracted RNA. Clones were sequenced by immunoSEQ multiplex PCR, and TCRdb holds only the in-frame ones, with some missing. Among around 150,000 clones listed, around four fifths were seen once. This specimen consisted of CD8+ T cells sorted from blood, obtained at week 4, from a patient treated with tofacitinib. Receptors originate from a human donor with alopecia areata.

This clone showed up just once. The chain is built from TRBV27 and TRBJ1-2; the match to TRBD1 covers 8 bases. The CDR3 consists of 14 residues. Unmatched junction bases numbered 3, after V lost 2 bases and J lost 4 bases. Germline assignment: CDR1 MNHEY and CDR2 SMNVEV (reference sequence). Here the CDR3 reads CASSLQGASYGYTF. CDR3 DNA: TGTGCCAGCAGTTTACAGGGGGCCTCCTATGGCTACACCTTC.

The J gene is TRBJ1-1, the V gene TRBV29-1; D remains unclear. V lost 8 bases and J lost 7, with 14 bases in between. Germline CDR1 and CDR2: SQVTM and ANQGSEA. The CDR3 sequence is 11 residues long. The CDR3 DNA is TGCAGCCACGAGATGGGCATTGAAGCTTTCTTT. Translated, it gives CSHEMGIEAFF.

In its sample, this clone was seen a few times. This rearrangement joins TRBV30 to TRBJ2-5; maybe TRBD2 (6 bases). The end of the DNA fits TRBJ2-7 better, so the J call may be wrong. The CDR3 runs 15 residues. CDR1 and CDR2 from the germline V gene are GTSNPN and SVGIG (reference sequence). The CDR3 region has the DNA TGTGCCTGGAGTGTAACCCGGGGGTCCCCCTACGAGCAGTACTTC. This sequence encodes CAWSVTRGSPYEQYF.

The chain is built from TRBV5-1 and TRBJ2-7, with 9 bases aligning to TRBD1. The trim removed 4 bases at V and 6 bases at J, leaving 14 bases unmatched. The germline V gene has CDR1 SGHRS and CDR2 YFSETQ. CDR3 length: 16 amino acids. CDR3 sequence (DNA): TGCGCCAGCAGCCTTAAGTGGGGGGACAGGGCCGGCGAGCAGTACTTC. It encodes CASSLKWGDRAGEQYF.

The CDR3 region is CASSEGLADTQYF. The CDR3 region has the DNA TGCGCCAGCAGTGAGGGACTAGCAGATACGCAGTATTTT. This rearrangement joins TRBV10-1 to TRBJ2-3; 7 bases align to TRBD2. This CDR3 spans 13 amino acids. Germline V gene sequence: CDR1 WNHNN, CDR2 SYGVQD (reference sequence). J gave up 4 bases and V 2 bases, and 0 bases lay outside the gene matches.

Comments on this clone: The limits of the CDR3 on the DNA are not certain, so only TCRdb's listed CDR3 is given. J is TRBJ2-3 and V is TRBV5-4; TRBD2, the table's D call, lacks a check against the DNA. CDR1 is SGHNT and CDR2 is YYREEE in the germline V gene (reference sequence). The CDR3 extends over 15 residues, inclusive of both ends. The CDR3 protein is CASGDVAGGTLGTYF.

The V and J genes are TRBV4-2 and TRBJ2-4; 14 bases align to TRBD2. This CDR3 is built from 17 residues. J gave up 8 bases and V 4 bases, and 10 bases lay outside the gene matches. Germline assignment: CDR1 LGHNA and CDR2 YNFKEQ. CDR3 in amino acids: CASSLPPGLAGVDIQYF. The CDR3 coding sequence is TGTGCCAGCAGCCTCCCGCCGGGACTAGCGGGGGTGGACATTCAGTACTTC.

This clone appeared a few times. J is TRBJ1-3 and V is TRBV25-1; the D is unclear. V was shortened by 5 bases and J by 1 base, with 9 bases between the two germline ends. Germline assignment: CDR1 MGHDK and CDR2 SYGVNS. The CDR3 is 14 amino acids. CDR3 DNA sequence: TGTGCCAGCAGTCCTTCGTCTTCTGGAAACACCATATATTTT. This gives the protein CASSPSSSGNTIYF.

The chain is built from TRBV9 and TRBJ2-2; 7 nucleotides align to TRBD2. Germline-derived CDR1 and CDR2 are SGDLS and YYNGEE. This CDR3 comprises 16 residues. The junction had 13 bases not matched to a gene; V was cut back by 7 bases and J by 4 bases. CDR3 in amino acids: CASATLPGEGTGELFF. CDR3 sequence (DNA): TGTGCCAGCGCCACCCTTCCGGGGGAGGGCACCGGGGAGCTGTTTTTT.

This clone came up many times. The CDR3 sequence: CASFGPPGEQFF. As DNA, the CDR3 is TGTGCCAGCTTTGGGCCGCCGGGAGAGCAGTTCTTC. The chain carries TRBV13 and TRBJ2-1, with D possibly TRBD2 on 5 matching bases. Germline CDR1 PRHDT, CDR2 FYEKMQ (reference sequence). This CDR3 is built from 12 residues. V was cut by 8 bases and J by 10 bases, with 15 bases left in between.

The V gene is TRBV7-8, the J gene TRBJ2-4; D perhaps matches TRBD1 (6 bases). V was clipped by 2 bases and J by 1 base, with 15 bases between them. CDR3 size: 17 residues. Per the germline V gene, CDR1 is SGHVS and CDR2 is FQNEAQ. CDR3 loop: CASSLRAGDSAKNIQYF. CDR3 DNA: TGTGCCAGCAGCTTAAGGGCAGGGGATTCGGCCAAAAACATTCAGTACTTC. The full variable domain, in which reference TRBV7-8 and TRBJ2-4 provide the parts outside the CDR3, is GAGVSQSPRYKVAKRGQDVALRCDPISGHVSLFWYQQALGQGPEFLTYFQNEAQLDKSGLPSDRFFAERPEGSVSTLKIQRTQQEDSAVYLCASSLRAGDSAKNIQYFGAGTRLSVL.

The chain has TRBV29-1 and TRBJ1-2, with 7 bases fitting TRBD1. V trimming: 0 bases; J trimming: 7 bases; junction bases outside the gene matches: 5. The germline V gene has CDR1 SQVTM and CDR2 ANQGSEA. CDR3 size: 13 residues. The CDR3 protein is CSVEDPTGVGYTF. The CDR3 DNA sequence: TGCAGCGTTGAAGATCCTACAGGGGTTGGCTACACCTTC.

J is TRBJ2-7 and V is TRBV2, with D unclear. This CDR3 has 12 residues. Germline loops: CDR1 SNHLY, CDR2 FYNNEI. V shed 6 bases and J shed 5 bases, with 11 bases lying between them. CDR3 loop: CASRWTAHEQYF. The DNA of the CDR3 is TGTGCCAGCAGATGGACGGCCCACGAGCAGTACTTC.

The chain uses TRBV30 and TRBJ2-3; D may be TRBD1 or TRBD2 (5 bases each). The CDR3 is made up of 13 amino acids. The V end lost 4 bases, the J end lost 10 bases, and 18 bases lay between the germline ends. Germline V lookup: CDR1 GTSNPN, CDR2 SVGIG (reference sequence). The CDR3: CAWTTGRPGPQYF. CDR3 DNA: TGTGCCTGGACGACGGGGCGCCCCGGGCCGCAGTATTTT.

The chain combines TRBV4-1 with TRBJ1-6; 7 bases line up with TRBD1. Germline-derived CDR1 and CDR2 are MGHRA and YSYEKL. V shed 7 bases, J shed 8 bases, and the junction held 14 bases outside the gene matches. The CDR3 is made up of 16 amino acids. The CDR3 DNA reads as TGCGCCAGCAACCACGAACCCGGGACAGTTGATTCACCCCTCCACTTT. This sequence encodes CASNHEPGTVDSPLHF.

CDR3 amino acids: CASGTTGDFNQPQHF. The DNA for the CDR3 is TGTGCCAGCGGCACGACAGGGGACTTCAATCAGCCCCAGCATTTT. V usage is TRBV27 and J usage is TRBJ1-5; 8 positions agree with TRBD1. The ends lost 8 bases at V and 3 bases at J; junction bases unmatched: 9. There are 15 residues in the CDR3. Germline assignment: CDR1 MNHEY and CDR2 SMNVEV (reference sequence).

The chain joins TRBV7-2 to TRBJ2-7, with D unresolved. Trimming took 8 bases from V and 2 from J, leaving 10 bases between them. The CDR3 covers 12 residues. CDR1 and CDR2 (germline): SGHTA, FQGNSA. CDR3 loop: CASSNLPYEQYF. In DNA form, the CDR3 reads TGTGCCAGCTCTAATCTCCCCTACGAGCAGTACTTC.

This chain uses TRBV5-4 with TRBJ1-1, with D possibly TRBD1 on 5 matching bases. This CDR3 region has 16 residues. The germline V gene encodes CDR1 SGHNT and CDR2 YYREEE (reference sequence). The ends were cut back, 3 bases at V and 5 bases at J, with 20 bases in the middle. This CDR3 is CASSSVGPVGGTEAFF. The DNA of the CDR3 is TGTGCCAGCAGCTCCGTCGGCCCAGTGGGGGGGACTGAAGCTTTCTTT.

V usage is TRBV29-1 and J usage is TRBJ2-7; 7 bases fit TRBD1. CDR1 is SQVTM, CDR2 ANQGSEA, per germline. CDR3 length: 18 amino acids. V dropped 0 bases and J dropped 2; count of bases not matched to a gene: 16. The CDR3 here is CSVEEASRQGVIAYEQYF. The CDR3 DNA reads TGCAGCGTTGAAGAGGCCTCCCGACAGGGCGTTATCGCCTACGAGCAGTACTTC.

The CDR3 sequence: CASSQDPWGNMGSGNYGYTF. The CDR3 nucleotides read TGCGCCAGCAGCCAAGATCCGTGGGGAAACATGGGGTCGGGAAACTATGGCTACACCTTC. The chain combines TRBV4-1 with TRBJ1-2; D gene uncertain. The CDR3 runs 20 residues. Trimming removed 0 bases from V and 2 bases from J, with 25 bases in between. CDR1 MGHRA and CDR2 YSYEKL come from the germline V gene.